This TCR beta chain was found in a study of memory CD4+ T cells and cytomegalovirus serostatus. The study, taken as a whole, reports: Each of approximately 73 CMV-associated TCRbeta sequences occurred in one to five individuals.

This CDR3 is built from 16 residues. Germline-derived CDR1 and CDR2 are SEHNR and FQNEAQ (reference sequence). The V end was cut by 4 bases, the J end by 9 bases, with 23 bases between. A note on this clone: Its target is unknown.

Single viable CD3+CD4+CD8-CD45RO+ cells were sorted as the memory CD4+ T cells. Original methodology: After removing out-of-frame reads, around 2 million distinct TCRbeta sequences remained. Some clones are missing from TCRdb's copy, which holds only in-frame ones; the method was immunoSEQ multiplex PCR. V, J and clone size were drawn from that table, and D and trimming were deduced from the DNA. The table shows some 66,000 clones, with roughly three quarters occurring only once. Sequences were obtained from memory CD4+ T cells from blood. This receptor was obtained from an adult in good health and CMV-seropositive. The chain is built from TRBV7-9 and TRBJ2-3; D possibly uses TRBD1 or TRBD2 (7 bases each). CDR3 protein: CASSSPRGGAQRTQYF. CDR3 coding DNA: TGTGCCAGCAGCTCCCCCAGGGGGGGGGCGCAACGGACGCAGTATTTT.